Here is one T cell receptor (beta chain) with its context. Its antigen is currently unknown. This entry belongs to a study of T-cell reconstitution after alpha-beta-depleted transplantation in children. The TCRbeta library was prepared with unique molecular identifiers. One entry per CDR3 protein, called by TCRdb with MiXCR from the PCR reads. The sample contains 100,000 to 120,000 distinct CDR3 sequences, 5% to 8% of which appear only once. General study results and limits: At day 60, the high TCRbeta diversity found in some patients originated from recipient T cells and thymic progenitors that had survived. T-cell numbers and diversity, one year after transplant, stemmed largely from T cells that were newly produced. Alpha-beta T cells present about two months after transplant were reported to originate from several hundred expanded graft clones.

The V and J ends lost 5 bases and 4 bases respectively, with 11 bases between them. The CDR3 runs to 13 residues. The input for sequencing was PBMCs, mostly from graft donor cells, taken 360 days after TCRalphabeta/CD19-depleted stem cell transplant. The sequence was collected from a male patient aged 2-9 years who had a stem cell transplant for acute lymphoblastic leukemia, so the T cells may come from the graft donor. The chain links TRBV12-3 or TRBV12-4 to TRBJ1-1; D is uncertain. CDR3: CASSPPPTTEAFF. DNA for the CDR3: TGTGCCAGCAGTCCCCCACCGACCACTGAAGCTTTCTTT.